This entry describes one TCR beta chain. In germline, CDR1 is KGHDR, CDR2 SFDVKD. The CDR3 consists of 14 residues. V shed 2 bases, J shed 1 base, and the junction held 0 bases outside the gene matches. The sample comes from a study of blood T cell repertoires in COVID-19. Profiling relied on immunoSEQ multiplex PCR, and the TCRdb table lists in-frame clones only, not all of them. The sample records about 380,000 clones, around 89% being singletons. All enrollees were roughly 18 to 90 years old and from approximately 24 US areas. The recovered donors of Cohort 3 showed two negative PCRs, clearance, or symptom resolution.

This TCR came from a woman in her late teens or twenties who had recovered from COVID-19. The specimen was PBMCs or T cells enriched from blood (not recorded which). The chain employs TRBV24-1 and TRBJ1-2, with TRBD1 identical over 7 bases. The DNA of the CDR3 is TGTGCCACCAGTGATTGGGACAGTAACTATGGCTACACCTTC. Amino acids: CATSDWDSNYGYTF.